One T cell receptor (beta chain) is described in this entry. Its antigen remains unknown. The CDR3 is 18 amino acids. The ends were cut back, 5 bases at V and 2 bases at J, with 24 bases in the middle. Germline V gene sequence: CDR1 SGHVS, CDR2 FQNEAQ. Sequencing followed a ViraFEST assay step that expanded antigen-specific CD4+ T cells with viral peptide pools. CD4+ T cell isolation took place after 10 days of culture. Two-dose BNT162b2 or mRNA-1273 vaccination was given to participants. Vaccine recipients had no previous SARS-CoV-2 infection; their nucleocapsid antibodies were negative. It was on days 3 and 7 that half the medium was replaced with IL-2 medium. The data derive from a study of vaccination effects on CD4 cells after COVID-19. Assay: immunoSEQ multiplex PCR; the TCRdb copy retains only in-frame clones and omits some. The sample has approximately 24,000 clones; 60% to 80% are singletons.

Study-wide findings and caveats: Convalescent patients in the study were few, and early post-infection timepoints were absent. Vaccine- and infection-induced clones showed marked clonal contraction late following vaccination.

The sequence derives from a human donor who received a COVID-19 vaccine. Specimen: CD4+ T cells from PBMCs cultured with HCoV-NL63 spike peptides, collected after COVID-19 vaccination. This rearrangement joins TRBV7-8 to TRBJ1-2; unclear D gene. In nucleotides, the CDR3 is TGTGCCAGCAGCCCCATAAGGACGGAAACTTCGTCGAACTATGGCTACACCTTC. Translated, it gives CASSPIRTETSSNYGYTF.